One and the same sample provided the 5 T cell receptor beta chains below, sequenced in a study of OX40 agonist ivuxolimab in advanced cancers. The method was immunoSEQ multiplex PCR; TCRdb's version includes in-frame clones alone and lacks a portion of them. The table records 55,000 to 65,000 clones, approximately 92% of them present only once. The sample here was CD4+ or CD8+ T cells sorted from blood, taken in a trial of the OX40 agonist ivuxolimab. The receptors derive from an adult with an advanced solid tumor such as melanoma, head and neck, liver or kidney cancer.

This clone turned up a few times. This CDR3 is CASSVGMGEQFF. DNA for the CDR3: TGTGCCAGCAGCGTAGGAATGGGTGAGCAGTTCTTC. V gene TRBV9 combines with J gene TRBJ2-1; D gene ambiguous. Germline V gene lookup returns CDR1 SGDLS and CDR2 YYNGEE. This CDR3 has 12 residues. V dropped 0 bases and J dropped 9 bases, with 7 bases sitting between them.

The rearrangement links TRBV11-2 to TRBJ2-5; no reliable D call. Germline V lookup: CDR1 SGHAT, CDR2 FQNNGV. Trimming took off 0 bases at V and 6 bases at J, with 2 bases between the two ends. The CDR3 runs 11 residues. CDR3 sequence (DNA): TGTGCCAGCAGCTTAGATCAGACCCAGTACTTC. Amino acid sequence: CASSLDQTQYF.

V usage is TRBV7-9 and J usage is TRBJ1-1; 8 bases agree with TRBD1. Germline values: CDR1 SEHNR, CDR2 FQNEAQ (reference sequence). The CDR3 is made up of 15 amino acids. Trimming at V came to 5 bases and at J to 0 bases, leaving 5 bases not matched to a gene. The CDR3 reads CASSVDRGVNTEAFF. In DNA form, the CDR3 reads TGTGCCAGCAGCGTCGACAGGGGCGTGAACACTGAAGCTTTCTTT.

The CDR3: CASSLGQGPYQPQHF. The CDR3 nucleotides read TGTGCCAGCAGCTTGGGACAGGGACCCTATCAGCCCCAGCATTTT. The chain carries TRBV5-6 and TRBJ1-5; 7 bases map to TRBD1. Unmatched junction bases numbered 5, after V lost 0 bases and J lost 5 bases. The CDR3 is 15 residues long. Germline CDR1 is SGHDT and CDR2 is YYEEEE.

CDR3 nucleotides: TGTGCCAGTAGTATCGGGCGGAGCTCTGGAAACACCATATATTTT. Translating it yields CASSIGRSSGNTIYF. The chain carries TRBV19 and TRBJ1-3; D is uncertain. The CDR3 runs to 15 residues. Germline CDR1 reads LNHDA; CDR2 reads SQIVND (reference sequence). V was shortened by 3 bases and J by 0 bases, with 9 bases between the two germline ends.